These 20 T cell receptor beta chains came from one sample sequenced in a study of blood T cell repertoires in COVID-19. Sequenced by immunoSEQ multiplex PCR; TCRdb stores in-frame clones only, minus some. The top ten hold 9.4% of the sample, which has over 250,000 clones, about 83% seen once. Sequenced: peripheral blood. These receptors all stem from a woman between 50 and 59 years old who had recovered from COVID-19.

The gene calls are TRBV9 and TRBJ1-5; 7 positions match TRBD1. This CDR3 spans 14 amino acids. Germline V lookup: CDR1 SGDLS, CDR2 YYNGEE. Trimming cost V 4 bases and J 2 bases; bases outside gene matches: 3. CDR3: CASSSTGRNQPQHF. For the CDR3, the DNA is TGTGCCAGCAGCTCGACAGGGCGCAATCAGCCCCAGCATTTT.

Written as DNA, the CDR3 is TGCGCCAGCAGCCAAGATATGACATTCGGAAACACCATATATTTT. Encoded protein: CASSQDMTFGNTIYF. The chain is built from TRBV4-3 and TRBJ1-3; no clear D. CDR3 size: 15 residues. Trimming stripped 0 bases from V and 4 bases from J, with 10 bases between. Germline assignment: CDR1 LGHNA and CDR2 YSLEER.

Only a few counts were recorded for this clone. V usage is TRBV7-9 and J usage is TRBJ2-7, with D perhaps matching TRBD2 (6 bases). Trimming shortened V by 5 bases and J by 3 bases, and 11 bases separated the two germline ends. The CDR3 loop spans 13 amino acids. From germline, CDR1 is SEHNR and CDR2 FQNEAQ (reference sequence). Here the CDR3 DNA reads TGTGCCAGCAGCCCGGGGAGGTACTACGAGCAGTACTTC. Amino acids: CASSPGRYYEQYF.

This rearrangement joins TRBV7-9 to TRBJ2-7; 12 bases fit TRBD1. This CDR3 spans 15 amino acids. Per the germline V gene, CDR1 is SEHNR and CDR2 is FQNEAQ (reference sequence). J gave up 6 bases and V 2 bases, and 5 bases lay outside the gene matches. The CDR3 is CASSLPGQGASEQYF. The CDR3 DNA follows: TGTGCCAGCAGCTTACCGGGACAGGGGGCATCCGAGCAGTACTTC. Filled out from reference TRBV7-9 and TRBJ2-7, the complete variable domain reads DTGVSQNPRHKITKRGQNVTFRCDPISEHNRLYWYRQTLGQGPEFLTYFQNEAQLEKSRLLSDRFSAERPKGSFSTLEIQRTEQGDSAMYLCASSLPGQGASEQYFGPGTRLTVT.

V and J are TRBV19 and TRBJ2-2; D may be TRBD2 (5 bases). Trimming stripped 7 bases from V and 0 bases from J, with 18 bases between. Germline values: CDR1 LNHDA, CDR2 SQIVND (reference sequence). The CDR3 spans 17 residues. The CDR3 DNA is TGTGCCAGTAAAGTTCGTCGGGATCTACCGAACACCGGGGAGCTGTTTTTT. Its protein is CASKVRRDLPNTGELFF.

The rearrangement uses TRBV18 and TRBJ1-3, with TRBD1 as a possible D gene (5 bases). Germline V gene data show CDR1 as KGHSH and CDR2 as LQKENI. This CDR3 has 22 residues. The ends were cut back, 3 bases at V and 1 base at J, with 31 bases in the middle. CDR3 protein: CASSPRPIAGGSRWTSGNTIYF. The CDR3 DNA reads as TGTGCCAGCTCACCCCGACCAATCGCGGGGGGAAGTCGTTGGACGTCTGGAAACACCATATATTTT.

V is TRBV4-2 and J is TRBJ2-7; D is uncertain. Germline V gives CDR1 LGHNA, CDR2 YNFKEQ. CDR3 length: 13 residues. The V gene lost 0 bases and the J gene lost 4 bases, with 7 bases spanning the gap. The CDR3, as DNA: TGTGCCAGCAGCCAAGATCCCGAGTACGAGCAGTACTTC. Its protein product is CASSQDPEYEQYF.

J is TRBJ1-5 and V is TRBV28; maybe TRBD1 (6 bases). Germline V lookup: CDR1 MDHEN, CDR2 SYDVKM. The CDR3 has 14 residues. With 3 bases removed from V and 2 bases from J, the gap between germline ends came to 8 bases. Here the CDR3 reads CASSFPGGNQPQHF. CDR3 nucleotide sequence: TGTGCCAGCAGTTTCCCAGGGGGCAATCAGCCCCAGCATTTT.

V gene TRBV2 combines with J gene TRBJ1-2; D is undetermined. The CDR3 extends over 13 amino acids. Germline CDR1 and CDR2: SNHLY and FYNNEI. Trimming shortened V by 3 bases and J by 8 bases, and 13 bases separated the two germline ends. CDR3: CASSEESGSGYTF. The CDR3 DNA reads as TGTGCCAGCAGTGAGGAGTCTGGGAGCGGCTACACCTTC.

This clone was picked up a small number of times. The genes are TRBV19 and TRBJ1-1, with D possibly being TRBD1 (6 bases). Trimming removed 5 bases from V and 2 bases from J, with 9 bases in between. This CDR3 has 13 amino acids. Germline V gene lookup returns CDR1 LNHDA and CDR2 SQIVND (reference sequence). The CDR3 loop is CASSQGLNTEAFF. The DNA for the CDR3 is TGTGCCAGTAGTCAGGGGTTAAACACTGAAGCTTTCTTT.

The V gene is TRBV18, the J gene TRBJ2-1; 13 bases map to TRBD2. The V segment lost 6 bases and the J segment 5 bases; nucleotides outside the gene matches: 1. The CDR3 length is 14 residues. Germline values: CDR1 KGHSH, CDR2 LQKENI. CDR3: CASSGLAGDNEQFF. DNA for the CDR3: TGTGCCAGCTCTGGACTAGCGGGAGACAATGAGCAGTTCTTC.

The rearrangement uses TRBV4-1 and TRBJ2-5; possibly TRBD1 for D (5 bases). Germline CDR1 is MGHRA and CDR2 is YSYEKL. The CDR3 totals 15 residues. The V gene lost 0 bases and the J gene lost 4 bases, with 12 bases spanning the gap. CDR3 bases: TGCGCCAGCAGCCAAGAAAGAGTACAGGCAGAGACCCAGTACTTC. It translates to CASSQERVQAETQYF.

The V and J genes are TRBV18 and TRBJ2-5; D may be TRBD2 (5 bases). CDR1 is KGHSH and CDR2 is LQKENI in the germline V gene. V was cut by 3 bases and J by 5 bases, with 19 bases left in between. The CDR3 contains 16 residues. The CDR3 reads CASSPIRQSGLETQYF. CDR3 nucleotide sequence: TGTGCCAGCTCACCGATCAGGCAGTCGGGATTGGAGACCCAGTACTTC.

The chain couples TRBV7-3 to TRBJ2-5; 8 bases match TRBD2. The junction had 3 bases not matched to a gene; V was cut back by 6 bases and J by 0 bases. Germline V gene lookup returns CDR1 SGHTA and CDR2 FQGTGA. The CDR3 is 14 amino acids. DNA of the CDR3: TGTGCCAGCAGTCGGGGGGGCTACCAAGAGACCCAGTACTTC. This sequence encodes CASSRGGYQETQYF.

The chain employs TRBV28 and TRBJ1-2; D is unclear. Trimming took off 2 bases at V and 7 bases at J, with 14 bases between the two ends. The length of the CDR3 is 14 residues. The V gene's germline CDR1 is MDHEN and CDR2 SYDVKM. In nucleotides, the CDR3 is TGTGCCAGCAGTTTAGGTCGCGGGAGGAGTGGCTACACCTTC. Protein product: CASSLGRGRSGYTF.

This clone was seen a single time. The chain couples TRBV3-1 (or the pseudogene TRBV3-2) to TRBJ2-3; 8 nucleotides line up with TRBD2. CDR1 LGHDT and CDR2 YNNKEL come from the germline V gene (reference sequence). The CDR3 length is 15 residues. The ends lost 2 bases at V and 3 bases at J; junction bases unmatched: 4. CDR3 coding DNA: TGTGCCAGCAGCCAAACCAGCGGGAGTACAGATACGCAGTATTTT. As protein: CASSQTSGSTDTQYF.

V usage is TRBV27 and J usage is TRBJ2-3, with 8 nucleotides matching TRBD2. The V gene's germline CDR1 is MNHEY and CDR2 SMNVEV (reference sequence). V gave up 5 bases and J gave up 2 bases; unmatched junction bases: 9. The CDR3 extends over 16 amino acids. CDR3 in amino acids: CASSRSISGTTDTQYF. The CDR3 nucleotides are TGTGCCAGCAGTCGTAGCATTAGCGGGACCACAGATACGCAGTATTTT.

The chain joins TRBV28 to TRBJ2-5, with TRBD1 as a possible D gene (5 bases). Trimming removed 3 bases from V and 3 bases from J, with 11 bases in between. This CDR3 is 14 amino acids long. Germline V CDR1 and CDR2: MDHEN, SYDVKM. The chain's CDR3 is CASSFKGLKETQYF. The CDR3 DNA reads as TGTGCCAGCAGTTTCAAGGGGTTGAAAGAGACCCAGTACTTC.

The J gene is TRBJ1-1, the V gene TRBV7-3; D is unresolved. V lost 5 bases and J 2 bases, leaving 15 bases between the germline ends. CDR1 SGHTA and CDR2 FQGTGA come from the germline V gene. This CDR3 has 15 amino acids. This CDR3 is CASSPSAATNTEAFF. CDR3 DNA: TGTGCCAGCAGCCCAAGCGCCGCCACAAACACTGAAGCTTTCTTT.

CDR3 amino acids: CAISNRAGGYGYTF. The CDR3, as DNA: TGTGCCATCTCCAATCGGGCAGGGGGCTATGGCTACACCTTC. V gene TRBV10-3 combines with J gene TRBJ1-2; TRBD1 matches at 7 bases. The germline CDR1 and CDR2 sequences are ENHRY and SYGVKD. This CDR3 spans 14 amino acids. The ends lost 8 bases at V and 4 bases at J; junction bases unmatched: 10.